The T cell receptor (beta chain) described here comes from a study of T-cell reconstitution after alpha-beta-depleted transplantation in children. Study results and caveats: Surviving recipient T cells and intrathymic progenitors accounted for some patients' high TCRbeta diversity at day 60. Approximately two months post-transplant, alpha-beta T cells reportedly originated from several hundred expanded graft clones.

The TCRbeta library incorporated unique molecular identifiers. TCRdb re-called the PCR reads through MiXCR, storing one row per CDR3 protein. The table has about a million distinct CDR3 sequences, about 29% seen once. Trimming took 10 bases from V and 9 from J, leaving 21 bases between them. Germline V gene data show CDR1 as ENHRY and CDR2 as SYGVKD. This CDR3 contains 13 residues. Details on this clonotype: Its antigen is still unknown.

The sample in question was PBMCs, mostly from graft donor cells, obtained 360 days after TCRalphabeta/CD19-depleted stem cell transplant. The origin of this receptor is a boy in the first two years of life who had a stem cell transplant for SCID, so the T cells may come from the graft donor. The rearrangement uses TRBV10-3 and TRBJ1-1, with D uncertain. The CDR3 bases are TGTGCCACAGCGGGGAGCAGAGCCCATAAAGCTTTCTTT. Its translation is CATAGSRAHKAFF.